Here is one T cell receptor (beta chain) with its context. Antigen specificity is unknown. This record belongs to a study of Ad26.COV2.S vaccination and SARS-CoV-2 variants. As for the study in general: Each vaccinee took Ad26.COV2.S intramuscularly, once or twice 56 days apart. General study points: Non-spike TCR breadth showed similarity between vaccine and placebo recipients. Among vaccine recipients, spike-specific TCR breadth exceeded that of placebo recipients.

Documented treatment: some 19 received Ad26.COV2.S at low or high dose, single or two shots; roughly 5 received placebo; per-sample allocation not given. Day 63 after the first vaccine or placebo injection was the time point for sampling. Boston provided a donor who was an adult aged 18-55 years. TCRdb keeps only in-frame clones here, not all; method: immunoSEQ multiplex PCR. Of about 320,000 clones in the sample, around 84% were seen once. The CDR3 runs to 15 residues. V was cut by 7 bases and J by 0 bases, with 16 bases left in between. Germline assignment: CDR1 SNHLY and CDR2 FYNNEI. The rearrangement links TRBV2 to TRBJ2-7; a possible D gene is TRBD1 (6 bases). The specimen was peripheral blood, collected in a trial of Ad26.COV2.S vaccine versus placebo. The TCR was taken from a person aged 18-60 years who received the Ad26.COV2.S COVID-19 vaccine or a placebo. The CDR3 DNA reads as TGTGCCAGCAAAACAGACAGGCTGCTCTCCTACGAGCAGTACTTC. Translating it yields CASKTDRLLSYEQYF.